This note documents a single T cell receptor beta chain sequence. This specimen comes from a study of blood T cell repertoires in COVID-19. About the study: There were acute and convalescent COVID-19 samples, and they came from the United States, Italy and Spain. PBMCs, B-cell-depleted T cells, or T cells were the source of the cDNA or gDNA that made up the material.

The CDR3 totals 14 residues. V shed 0 bases and J shed 3 bases, with 9 bases lying between them. CDR1 and CDR2 from the germline V gene are SGDLS and YYNGEE. Methods used by the authors: Reference gene primer amplification gave nucleated cell count estimates. Using immunoSEQ multiplex PCR, the repertoire was profiled, and TCRdb retains in-frame clones only, with some absent. V, J and clone size are taken as reported in that table, and D and trimming were inferred from the DNA itself. The table lists hundreds of thousands of clones, 70% to 90% of them singletons. The source of this sequence is a man aged 18-30 years with active or convalescent COVID-19. The specimen sequenced was peripheral blood. V and J are TRBV9 and TRBJ1-1; a weak D match, TRBD1 (5 bases). The CDR3 spells CASSVGGADTEAFF. In DNA form, the CDR3 reads TGTGCCAGCAGCGTAGGGGGCGCCGACACTGAAGCTTTCTTT.